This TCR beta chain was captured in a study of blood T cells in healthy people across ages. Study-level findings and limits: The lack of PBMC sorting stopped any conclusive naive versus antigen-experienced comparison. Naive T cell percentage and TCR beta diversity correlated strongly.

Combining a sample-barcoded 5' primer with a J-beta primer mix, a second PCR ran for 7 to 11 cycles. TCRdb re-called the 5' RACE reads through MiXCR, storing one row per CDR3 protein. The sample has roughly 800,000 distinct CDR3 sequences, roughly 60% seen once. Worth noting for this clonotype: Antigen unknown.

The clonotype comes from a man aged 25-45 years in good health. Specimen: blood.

CDR3 bases: TGTGCCAGCGTAACCGCCGGGGGGAAGCGGGATAATGAGCAGTTCTTC. Protein product: CASVTAGGKRDNEQFF. This rearrangement joins TRBV6-2 or TRBV6-3 to TRBJ2-1; TRBD2 matches 7 bases. The junction had 17 bases not matched to a gene; V was cut back by 8 bases and J by 7 bases. Germline CDR1 reads MNHEY; CDR2 reads SVGEGT. The CDR3 has 16 amino acids.